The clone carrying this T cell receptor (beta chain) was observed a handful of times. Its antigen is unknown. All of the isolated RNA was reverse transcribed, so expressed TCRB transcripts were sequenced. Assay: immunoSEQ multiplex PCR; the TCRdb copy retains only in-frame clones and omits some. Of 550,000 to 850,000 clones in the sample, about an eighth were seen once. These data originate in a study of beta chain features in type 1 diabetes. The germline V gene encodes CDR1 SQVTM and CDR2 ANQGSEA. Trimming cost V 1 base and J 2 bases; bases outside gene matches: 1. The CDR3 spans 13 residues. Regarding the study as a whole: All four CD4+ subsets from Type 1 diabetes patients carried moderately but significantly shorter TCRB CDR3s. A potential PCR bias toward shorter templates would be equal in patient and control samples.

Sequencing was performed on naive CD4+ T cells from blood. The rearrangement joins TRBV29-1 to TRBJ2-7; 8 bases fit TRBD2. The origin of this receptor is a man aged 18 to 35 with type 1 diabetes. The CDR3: CSVEVRGAYEQYF. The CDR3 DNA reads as TGCAGCGTTGAAGTGCGGGGGGCCTACGAGCAGTACTTC.